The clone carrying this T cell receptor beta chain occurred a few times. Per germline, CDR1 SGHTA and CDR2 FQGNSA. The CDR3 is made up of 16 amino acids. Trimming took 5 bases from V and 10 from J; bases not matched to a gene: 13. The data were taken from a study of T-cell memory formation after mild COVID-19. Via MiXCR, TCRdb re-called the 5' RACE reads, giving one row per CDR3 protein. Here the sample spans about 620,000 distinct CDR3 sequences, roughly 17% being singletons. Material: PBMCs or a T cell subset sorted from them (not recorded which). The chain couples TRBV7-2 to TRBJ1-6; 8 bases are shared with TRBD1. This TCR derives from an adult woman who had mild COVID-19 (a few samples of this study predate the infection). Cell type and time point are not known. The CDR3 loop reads CASSPDAGGGGSPLHF. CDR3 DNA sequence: TGTGCCAGCAGCCCAGACGCAGGGGGCGGTGGGTCACCCCTCCACTTT.